These T cell receptor beta chains were read from a single sample in a study of T cells in tuberculosis. Some clones are missing from TCRdb's copy, which holds only in-frame ones; the method was immunoSEQ multiplex PCR. Altogether about 58,000 clones are present, 70% to 90% being singletons, with the ten largest covering 21%. The sample was CD1b-GMM tetramer-negative cells sorted from PBMCs. The receptor set was obtained from an adult woman with latent tuberculosis. The CDR3 runs from the conserved cysteine through the conserved F or W. A D gene is named only where the DNA matches it firmly. The size of a clone is reported for some rows only, either as once, few or many, or as a class for expanded clones.

CDR3aa,CDR3nt,j_gene,abundance,d_gene,v_gene
CASSQDGGKETQYF,TGCGCCAGCAGCCAAGACGGCGGGAAAGAGACCCAGTACTTC,TRBJ2-5,.,.,TRBV4-3
CASSPRLAGPYSTDTQYF,TGTGCCAGCTCACCAAGGCTAGCGGGTCCCTACAGCACAGATACGCAGTATTTT,TRBJ2-3,.,TRBD2,TRBV18
CASSSLEGAASTGELFF,TGTGCCAGCAGTTCTTTGGAGGGGGCAGCGAGCACCGGGGAGCTGTTTTTT,TRBJ2-2,.,.,TRBV2
CAWSVAGVDEQYF,TGTGCCTGGAGTGTAGCGGGGGTCGACGAGCAGTACTTC,TRBJ2-7,.,TRBD2,TRBV30
CSAEAWVIYGYTF,TGCAGCGCGGAGGCATGGGTAATTTATGGCTACACCTTC,TRBJ1-2,.,.,TRBV29-1
CASSLTSGRKYEQYF,TGCGCCAGCAGCTTGACTAGCGGGAGGAAATACGAGCAGTACTTC,TRBJ2-7,.,TRBD2,TRBV5-1
CASTQVPWDRVGYTF,TGCGCCAGCACCCAGGTCCCGTGGGACAGGGTTGGCTACACCTTC,TRBJ1-2,.,TRBD1,TRBV5-1
CASSYGQYTGELFF,TGCGCCAGCAGTTACGGACAGTACACCGGGGAGCTGTTTTTT,TRBJ2-2,.,.,TRBV5-1
CASSLYGGQPQHF,TGTGCCAGCAGCTTATACGGGGGGCAGCCCCAGCATTTT,TRBJ1-5,.,.,TRBV7-3
CASSLGRSQEAFF,TGCGCCAGCAGCTTGGGCAGGTCCCAAGAAGCTTTCTTT,TRBJ1-1,.,.,TRBV5-1
CASSFDRGHPLHF,TGTGCCAGCAGTTTCGACAGGGGGCACCCCCTCCACTTT,TRBJ1-6,.,TRBD1,TRBV27
CASSLDPSGFTDTQYF,TGTGCCAGCAGCTTAGATCCTAGCGGATTCACAGATACGCAGTATTTT,TRBJ2-3,.,TRBD2,TRBV11-3
CASSYDRAPYGYTF,TGTGCCAGCAGTTACGACAGGGCCCCATATGGCTACACCTTC,TRBJ1-2,.,TRBD1,TRBV6-5
CASSDRGTETQYF,TGTGCCAGCAGTGACAGGGGGACCGAGACCCAGTACTTC,TRBJ2-5,.,TRBD1,TRBV6-1
CAISESFGQGYEQYF,TGTGCCATCAGTGAGTCTTTCGGGCAGGGCTACGAGCAGTACTTC,TRBJ2-7,once,.,TRBV10-3
CASMRDSAYNEQFF,TGTGCCAGTATGCGGGACTCGGCCTACAATGAGCAGTTCTTC,TRBJ2-1,.,.,TRBV19
CASSKGGGRTGELFF,TGTGCCAGCAGCAAAGGGGGGGGGCGAACCGGGGAGCTGTTTTTT,TRBJ2-2,.,.,TRBV21-1
CASSVGTQSVYGYTF,TGTGCCAGCAGCGTAGGGACACAGTCAGTCTATGGCTACACCTTC,TRBJ1-2,.,.,TRBV9
CAISEKTSGILGITGELFF,TGTGCCATCAGTGAGAAGACTAGCGGAATTTTGGGGATCACCGGGGAGCTGTTTTTT,TRBJ2-2,.,TRBD2,TRBV10-3
CASSREGLARETQYF,TGCGCCAGCAGCCGCGAAGGACTAGCTCGGGAGACCCAGTACTTC,TRBJ2-5,.,TRBD2,TRBV4-1
CAWLRDSDYGYTF,TGTGCCTGGCTTCGGGACAGCGACTATGGCTACACCTTC,TRBJ1-2,.,TRBD1,TRBV30
CASSEIPGETQYF,TGTGCCAGCAGCGAGATCCCGGGGGAGACCCAGTACTTC,TRBJ2-5,.,.,TRBV9
CASSPLAGRQETQYF,TGTGCCAGCAGCCCACTAGCGGGAAGGCAAGAGACCCAGTACTTC,TRBJ2-5,.,TRBD2,TRBV9
CASSRGGTKETQYF,TGTGCCAGCAGCCGCGGGGGAACCAAAGAGACCCAGTACTTC,TRBJ2-5,.,TRBD2,TRBV6-6
CASGWGSSYEQYF,TGTGCCAGTGGCTGGGGCAGCTCCTACGAGCAGTACTTC,TRBJ2-7,.,.,TRBV19
CASSQSGLTYEQYF,TGTGCCAGCAGCCAGTCGGGACTCACCTACGAGCAGTACTTC,TRBJ2-7,.,.,TRBV4-2
CASSQGLDTQYF,TGTGCCAGCAGTCAGGGTTTGGATACGCAGTATTTT,TRBJ2-3,.,.,TRBV7-9
CASSPTTPSYEQYF,TGTGCCAGCAGCCCCACAACACCCTCCTACGAGCAGTACTTC,TRBJ2-7,.,.,TRBV27
CASPPASAAPDTQYF,TGTGCCAGCCCCCCGGCCAGCGCAGCGCCAGATACGCAGTATTTT,TRBJ2-3,.,.,TRBV28
CASSPGSSSPLHF,TGTGCCAGCTCCCCAGGGAGTAGTTCACCCCTCCACTTT,TRBJ1-6,.,.,TRBV18
CASRGGWNTGELFF,TGTGCCAGCCGGGGGGGCTGGAACACCGGGGAGCTGTTTTTT,TRBJ2-2,.,TRBD2,TRBV9
CASSQALAGDYNEQFF,TGCGCCAGCAGCCAGGCTCTAGCGGGTGACTACAATGAGCAGTTCTTC,TRBJ2-1,.,TRBD2,TRBV4-3
CATSRDSGGKWAFF,TGTGCCACCAGCAGAGATAGTGGGGGGAAGTGGGCTTTCTTT,TRBJ1-1,.,.,TRBV15
CASSLWSGNYGYTF,TGTGCCAGCAGCTTATGGTCAGGGAACTATGGCTACACCTTC,TRBJ1-2,.,.,TRBV7-9
CASSTGTSKGYNEQFF,TGTGCCAGTAGTACCGGGACTAGCAAGGGCTACAATGAGCAGTTCTTC,TRBJ2-1,.,TRBD2,TRBV19
CASSFGRGQVWETQYF,TGCGCCAGCAGCTTCGGGAGGGGGCAGGTCTGGGAGACCCAGTACTTC,TRBJ2-5,.,.,TRBV5-1
CASSLGRYTEAFF,TGTGCCAGCAGTTTGGGCAGGTACACTGAAGCTTTCTTT,TRBJ1-1,once,.,TRBV27
CSVQGAGAETQYF,TGCAGCGTGCAGGGAGCGGGGGCAGAGACCCAGTACTTC,TRBJ2-5,.,TRBD2,TRBV29-1
CASSRQGEGPYEQYF,TGTGCCAGTAGCAGACAGGGAGAAGGCCCCTACGAGCAGTACTTC,TRBJ2-7,.,TRBD1,TRBV19
CASSKRQGASYNEQFF,TGTGCCAGCAGCAAAAGACAGGGGGCATCCTACAATGAGCAGTTCTTC,TRBJ2-1,.,TRBD1,TRBV9
CASSAGEGNGQPQHF,TGTGCCAGCAGTGCAGGGGAGGGGAACGGTCAGCCCCAGCATTTT,TRBJ1-5,.,.,TRBV9
CASSFPKLTGAIGNTIYF,TGTGCCAGCAGTTTCCCTAAACTGACAGGGGCAATTGGAAACACCATATATTTT,TRBJ1-3,.,TRBD1,TRBV2
CAISDGGELNQPQHF,TGTGCCATCAGTGATGGGGGCGAACTGAATCAGCCCCAGCATTTT,TRBJ1-5,.,.,TRBV10-3
CASSPQDWSYEQYF,TGTGCCAGCTCACCCCAGGACTGGTCCTACGAGCAGTACTTC,TRBJ2-7,.,.,TRBV18
CASSLIGQGYNTGELFF,TGCGCCAGCAGCTTGATCGGCCAGGGCTATAACACCGGGGAGCTGTTTTTT,TRBJ2-2,.,.,TRBV5-1
CASSPLGRYEQYF,TGCGCCAGCAGCCCCCTGGGGAGGTACGAGCAGTACTTC,TRBJ2-7,once,.,TRBV5-1
CASSLQLAENTGELFF,TGTGCCAGCAGCCTTCAGCTAGCGGAAAACACCGGGGAGCTGTTTTTT,TRBJ2-2,once,TRBD2,TRBV7-6
CATLGGDEKLFF,TGTGCCACGCTGGGCGGGGATGAAAAACTGTTTTTT,TRBJ1-4,.,.,TRBV15
CASSLSRSGANVLTF,TGTGCCAGCAGCTTATCCCGTTCTGGGGCCAACGTCCTGACTTTC,TRBJ2-6,.,.,TRBV7-9